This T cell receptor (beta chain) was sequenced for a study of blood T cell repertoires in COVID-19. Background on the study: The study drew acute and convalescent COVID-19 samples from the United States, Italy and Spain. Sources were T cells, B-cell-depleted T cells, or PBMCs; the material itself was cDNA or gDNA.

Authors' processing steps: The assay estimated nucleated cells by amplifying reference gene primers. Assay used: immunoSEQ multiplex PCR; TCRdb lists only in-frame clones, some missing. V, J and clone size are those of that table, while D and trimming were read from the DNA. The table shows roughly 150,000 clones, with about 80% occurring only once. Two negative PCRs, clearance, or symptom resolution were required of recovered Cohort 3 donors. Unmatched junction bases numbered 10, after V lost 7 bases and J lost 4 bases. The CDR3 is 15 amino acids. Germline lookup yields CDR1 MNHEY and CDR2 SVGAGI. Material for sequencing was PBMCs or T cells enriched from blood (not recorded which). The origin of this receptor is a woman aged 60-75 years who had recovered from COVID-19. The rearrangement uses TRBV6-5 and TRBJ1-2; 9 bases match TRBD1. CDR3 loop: CASNGQGSGGYGYTF. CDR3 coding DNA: TGTGCCAGCAACGGACAGGGGTCCGGGGGCTATGGCTACACCTTC.